The 26 T cell receptor beta chains given below trace back to one sample, sequenced in a study of blood T cell repertoires in COVID-19. Libraries were prepared by immunoSEQ multiplex PCR; TCRdb keeps only in-frame clonotypes and omits some of them. The sample shows approximately 260,000 clones, around 88% of them seen only once. Sequencing was done on a sample of PBMCs or T cells enriched from blood (not recorded which). The receptors were gathered from a woman in her 40s with acute COVID-19.

V usage is TRBV24-1 and J usage is TRBJ1-2; D may be TRBD1 (5 bases). CDR3 length: 13 residues. Germline V gene data show CDR1 as KGHDR and CDR2 as SFDVKD. Trimming took off 4 bases at V and 4 bases at J, with 9 bases between the two ends. In DNA, the CDR3 is TGTGCCACCAGTGAGGACACAGGCTATGGCTACACCTTC. Translating gives CATSEDTGYGYTF.

The chain has TRBV6-1 and TRBJ1-1, with no clear D. The CDR3 consists of 16 residues. The ends were cut back, 0 bases at V and 0 bases at J, with 11 bases in the middle. Germline loops: CDR1 MNHNS, CDR2 SASEGT. CDR3 sequence (DNA): TGTGCCAGCAGTGAAGCGCTTGCGGTCTTGAACACTGAAGCTTTCTTT. Its translation: CASSEALAVLNTEAFF.

The rearrangement joins TRBV10-1 to TRBJ2-3, with 10 bases matching TRBD2. Germline CDR1 is WNHNN and CDR2 is SYGVQD (reference sequence). Trimming removed 3 bases from V and 8 bases from J; junction bases left unmatched: 17. There are 18 residues in the CDR3. CDR3 nucleotide sequence: TGCGCCAGCAGTGATCCCCAGCTAGCGGGAGACGAGTTGGGTACGCAGTATTTT. This gives the protein CASSDPQLAGDELGTQYF.

The chain links TRBV27 to TRBJ1-2; D is ambiguous. The CDR3 totals 14 residues. V was pared by 3 bases and J by 5 bases, with 13 bases between. Germline values: CDR1 MNHEY, CDR2 SMNVEV (reference sequence). For the CDR3, the DNA is TGTGCCAGCAGTTTTGAAAGTGGCAATTATGGCTACACCTTC. This sequence encodes CASSFESGNYGYTF.

This clone came up once. The J gene is TRBJ1-1, the V gene TRBV7-6, with TRBD1 matching over 8 bases. Germline trimming cut 5 bases from V and 1 base from J; bases unmatched to any gene: 6. The CDR3 extends over 15 amino acids. From germline, CDR1 is SGHVS and CDR2 FNYEAQ. CDR3 sequence: CASSQAGTGNTEAFF. CDR3 coding DNA: TGTGCCAGCAGCCAAGCGGGGACAGGGAACACTGAAGCTTTCTTT.

The CDR3 here is CASRPTSGIFEQFF. CDR3 in DNA: TGTGCCAGCCGCCCTACTAGCGGGATTTTTGAGCAGTTCTTC. This sequence joins TRBV19 and TRBJ2-1, with 10 bases aligning to TRBD2. V was pared by 9 bases and J by 9 bases, with 11 bases of the junction left unmatched. This CDR3 comprises 14 residues. Germline assignment: CDR1 LNHDA and CDR2 SQIVND (reference sequence).

The J gene is TRBJ1-2, the V gene TRBV15, with unresolved D. Trimming left V 1 base short and J 3 bases short, with 12 bases between. Per germline, CDR1 LNHNV and CDR2 YYDKDF (reference sequence). The length of the CDR3 is 15 residues. The CDR3, as DNA: TGTGCCACCAGCAGAGGGGCTACCACCGACTATGGCTACACCTTC. As protein: CATSRGATTDYGYTF.

The V call is TRBV7-2, the J call TRBJ2-5; 12 nucleotides align to TRBD1. This CDR3 is 16 amino acids long. Trimming took 6 bases from V and 0 from J; bases not matched to a gene: 5. Germline values: CDR1 SGHTA, CDR2 FQGNSA. The CDR3 loop is CASRGQGASYQETQYF. CDR3 DNA sequence: TGTGCCAGCAGGGGACAGGGGGCGTCGTACCAAGAGACCCAGTACTTC.

The rearrangement joins TRBV2 to TRBJ2-4, with 11 positions matching TRBD2. With 7 bases clipped from V and 0 bases from J, the junction kept 14 bases outside the gene matches. This CDR3 spans 19 amino acids. Per germline, CDR1 SNHLY and CDR2 FYNNEI. CDR3 amino acids: CASKGTGTSGPIAKNIQYF. The CDR3, as DNA: TGTGCCAGCAAGGGGACCGGGACTAGCGGACCAATAGCCAAAAACATTCAGTACTTC.

The rearrangement joins TRBV10-2 to TRBJ1-2; D is perhaps TRBD1 (5 bases). The CDR3 is made up of 13 amino acids. Germline-derived CDR1 and CDR2 are WSHSY and SAAADI. The V end was cut by 6 bases, the J end by 7 bases, with 15 bases between. In DNA, the CDR3 is TGCGCCAGCAGCCCAACGATCAGGGCTGGCTACACCTTC. It encodes CASSPTIRAGYTF.

This chain links TRBV5-6 with TRBJ2-7, with 8 bases fitting TRBD1. The germline V gene encodes CDR1 SGHDT and CDR2 YYEEEE. The CDR3 extends over 15 amino acids. Trimming cost V 2 bases and J 5 bases; bases outside gene matches: 9. The CDR3 sequence is CASSFLDREVDEQYF. CDR3 bases: TGTGCCAGCAGCTTCCTGGACAGGGAAGTAGACGAGCAGTACTTC. The full variable domain, completed using reference TRBV5-6 and TRBJ2-7, is DAGVTQSPTHLIKTRGQQVTLRCSPKSGHDTVSWYQQALGQGPQFIFQYYEEEERQRGNFPDRFSGHQFPNYSSELNVNALLLGDSALYLCASSFLDREVDEQYFGPGTRLTVT.

This chain joins TRBV15 and TRBJ1-2; 8 bases map to TRBD1. The V gene end was trimmed by 3 bases and the J gene end by 0 bases; junction bases not matched to a gene: 9. The CDR3 runs 17 residues. Germline CDR1 is LNHNV and CDR2 is YYDKDF (reference sequence). CDR3 residues: CATSRTGAETPNYGYTF. The CDR3, as DNA: TGTGCCACCAGCAGGACAGGGGCCGAAACACCTAACTATGGCTACACCTTC.

The gene calls are TRBV12-3 or TRBV12-4 and TRBJ1-2; D is unclear. The V gene lost 4 bases and the J gene lost 0 bases, with 6 bases spanning the gap. The CDR3 consists of 13 residues. CDR3 sequence reads: CASSWPANYGYTF. The CDR3 nucleotides read TGTGCCAGCAGTTGGCCAGCTAACTATGGCTACACCTTC.

The rearrangement links TRBV18 to TRBJ2-7; D perhaps matches TRBD2 (6 bases). The CDR3 has 14 amino acids. Per germline, CDR1 KGHSH and CDR2 LQKENI. The V and J ends lost 6 bases and 4 bases respectively, with 16 bases between them. The CDR3 region is CASSRGTPLYEQYF. The CDR3 DNA follows: TGTGCCAGCTCGCGCGGGACTCCACTATACGAGCAGTACTTC.

In this sample, this clone turned up once. The V gene is TRBV4-1, the J gene TRBJ2-7; 11 bases agree with TRBD2. J lost 3 bases, V lost 4 bases, and 5 bases had no gene match. Germline CDR1 is MGHRA and CDR2 is YSYEKL. The CDR3 consists of 15 residues. CDR3 residues: CASSRTGTSGYEQYF. CDR3 in DNA: TGCGCCAGCAGCCGGACCGGGACTAGCGGCTACGAGCAGTACTTC.

The chain combines TRBV29-1 with TRBJ2-1; TRBD2 might be the D (5 bases). The CDR3 consists of 15 residues. V was shortened by 7 bases and J by 0 bases, with 16 bases between the two germline ends. Germline V gene data show CDR1 as SQVTM and CDR2 as ANQGSEA. The CDR3 spells CSAPPIGSSYNEQFF. DNA of the CDR3: TGCAGCGCCCCTCCGATAGGGAGCTCCTACAATGAGCAGTTCTTC.

The V gene is TRBV10-2, the J gene TRBJ2-5; D might be TRBD2 (7 bases). The V gene lost 4 bases and the J gene lost 5 bases, with 17 bases spanning the gap. This CDR3 contains 15 residues. CDR1 and CDR2 from the germline V gene are WSHSY and SAAADI. Here the CDR3 reads CASSVLGGPQETQYF. The CDR3 DNA sequence: TGCGCCAGCAGTGTCCTGGGGGGGCCCCAGGAGACCCAGTACTTC.

V and J are TRBV5-4 and TRBJ2-1; 12 nucleotides line up with TRBD2. Losses at the gene ends were 1 base for V and 4 bases for J; bases not matched to a gene: 3. CDR1 is SGHNT, CDR2 YYREEE, per germline (reference sequence). This CDR3 is built from 16 residues. The CDR3 sequence: CASSLKTSGSYNEQFF. The CDR3 DNA reads as TGTGCCAGCAGCTTGAAGACTAGCGGGAGTTACAATGAGCAGTTCTTC.

The chain uses TRBV21-1 and TRBJ1-1; the D segment call TRBD1 is taken from the table without a DNA check. TRBV21-1 constitutes a pseudogene. The CDR3 length is 14 residues. The chain's CDR3 is CASSERQANTEAFF. DNA of the CDR3: TGTGCCAGCAGCGAACGACAGGCTAACACTGAAGCTTTCTTT.

This clone is a singleton in its sample. The chain links TRBV7-2 to TRBJ2-5; D not certain. The V and J ends lost 0 bases and 0 bases respectively, with 11 bases between them. The CDR3 has 16 residues. CDR1 and CDR2 (germline): SGHTA, FQGNSA. CDR3 loop: CASSLARGLYQETQYF. The CDR3 DNA reads as TGTGCCAGCAGCTTAGCGCGCGGTTTATACCAAGAGACCCAGTACTTC.

The gene calls are TRBV19 and TRBJ1-1; D is unclear. Germline V gives CDR1 LNHDA, CDR2 SQIVND (reference sequence). The CDR3 extends over 14 amino acids. Trimming shortened V by 3 bases and J by 2 bases, and 10 bases separated the two germline ends. The CDR3 DNA follows: TGTGCCAGTAGTATTTCAGGCAGAAACACTGAAGCTTTCTTT. It codes for CASSISGRNTEAFF.

This clone has more than one count but fewer than ten. The chain employs TRBV25-1 and TRBJ2-7; D is possibly TRBD1 (5 bases). Germline V lookup: CDR1 MGHDK, CDR2 SYGVNS. The CDR3 length is 10 residues. Trimming shortened V by 5 bases and J by 12 bases, and 11 bases separated the two germline ends. For the CDR3, the DNA is TGTGCCAGCAGTCAGGGCACCTCGTACTTC. Protein: CASSQGTSYF.

V and J are TRBV6-5 and TRBJ2-2, with unresolved D. This CDR3 region has 15 residues. Trimming stripped 8 bases from V and 3 bases from J, with 16 bases between. Germline V gene sequence: CDR1 MNHEY, CDR2 SVGAGI. CDR3 in DNA: TGTGCCAGCGGCCCCAGTGGGCCTGACACCGGGGAGCTGTTTTTT. The encoded protein is CASGPSGPDTGELFF.

J is TRBJ1-5 and V is TRBV19; a possible D gene is TRBD1 (5 bases). CDR3 size: 16 residues. Germline loops: CDR1 LNHDA, CDR2 SQIVND (reference sequence). V was shortened by 5 bases and J by 2 bases, with 16 bases between the two germline ends. The CDR3 region is CASSPFARGGNQPQHF. CDR3 DNA sequence: TGTGCCAGTAGTCCCTTCGCCCGGGGGGGCAATCAGCCCCAGCATTTT.

The J gene is TRBJ2-3, the V gene TRBV9, with 8 bases lining up with TRBD2. CDR1 and CDR2 (germline): SGDLS, YYNGEE. CDR3 length equals 16 residues. The V segment lost 0 bases and the J segment 0 bases; nucleotides outside the gene matches: 3. The CDR3 DNA reads TGTGCCAGCAGCGTAGGACTAGCGACTAGCACAGATACGCAGTATTTT. It specifies CASSVGLATSTDTQYF.

The chain has TRBV4-1 and TRBJ2-1; D perhaps matches TRBD1 (6 bases). V was pared by 4 bases and J by 4 bases, with 17 bases between. Germline values: CDR1 MGHRA, CDR2 YSYEKL. The CDR3 length is 16 residues. In DNA, the CDR3 is TGCGCCAGCAGCCTCCGCCTTGCAGACAGGTACAATGAGCAGTTCTTC. As protein: CASSLRLADRYNEQFF.